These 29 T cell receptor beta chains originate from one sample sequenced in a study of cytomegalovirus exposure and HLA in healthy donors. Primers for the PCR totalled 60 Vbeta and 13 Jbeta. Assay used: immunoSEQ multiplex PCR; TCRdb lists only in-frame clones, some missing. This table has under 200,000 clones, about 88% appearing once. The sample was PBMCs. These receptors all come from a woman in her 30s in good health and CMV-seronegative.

The CDR3 loop is CAITPGRGESYNEQFF. The CDR3 DNA follows: TGTGCCATCACCCCCGGCCGGGGGGAGTCCTACAATGAGCAGTTCTTC. The genes are TRBV10-3 and TRBJ2-1; 7 nucleotides align to TRBD2. Germline V gene lookup returns CDR1 ENHRY and CDR2 SYGVKD. J lost 1 base, V lost 7 bases, and 10 bases had no gene match. This CDR3 is built from 16 residues.

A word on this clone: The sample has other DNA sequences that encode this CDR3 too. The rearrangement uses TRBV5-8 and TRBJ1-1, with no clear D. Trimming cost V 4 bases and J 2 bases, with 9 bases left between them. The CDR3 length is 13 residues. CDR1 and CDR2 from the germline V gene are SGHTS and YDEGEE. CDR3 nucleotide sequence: TGTGCCAGCAGCCTAACAGTAAACACTGAAGCTTTCTTT. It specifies CASSLTVNTEAFF.

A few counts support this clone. CDR3 in DNA: TGTGCCAGCAGTTTCGAGGGGGGGGTCTACAATGAGCAGTTCTTC. Its translation is CASSFEGGVYNEQFF. V usage is TRBV27 and J usage is TRBJ2-1; tentative D call: TRBD2 (7 bases). V shed 3 bases and J shed 3 bases, with 12 bases lying between them. The CDR3 extends over 15 amino acids. The germline V gene has CDR1 MNHEY and CDR2 SMNVEV (reference sequence).

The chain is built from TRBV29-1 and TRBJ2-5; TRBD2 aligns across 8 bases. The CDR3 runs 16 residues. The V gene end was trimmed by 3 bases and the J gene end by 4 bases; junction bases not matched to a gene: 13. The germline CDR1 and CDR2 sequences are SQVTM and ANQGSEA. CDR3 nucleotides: TGCAGCGTTGATGGGGTAGCGGGATCGGTGGGAGAGACCCAGTACTTC. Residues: CSVDGVAGSVGETQYF.

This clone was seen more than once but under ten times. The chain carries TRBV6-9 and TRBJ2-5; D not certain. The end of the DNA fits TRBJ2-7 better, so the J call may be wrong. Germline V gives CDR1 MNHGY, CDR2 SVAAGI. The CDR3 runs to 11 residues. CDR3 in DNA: TGTGCCAGTTGTGAACCGTACGAGCAGTACTTC. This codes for CASCEPYEQYF.

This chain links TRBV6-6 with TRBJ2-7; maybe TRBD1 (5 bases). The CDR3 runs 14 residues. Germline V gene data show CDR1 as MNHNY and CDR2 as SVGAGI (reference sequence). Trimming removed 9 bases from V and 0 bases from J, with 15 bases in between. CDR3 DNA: TGTGCCAGTCTAGAGGCAGGGCACTCCTACGAGCAGTACTTC. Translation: CASLEAGHSYEQYF.

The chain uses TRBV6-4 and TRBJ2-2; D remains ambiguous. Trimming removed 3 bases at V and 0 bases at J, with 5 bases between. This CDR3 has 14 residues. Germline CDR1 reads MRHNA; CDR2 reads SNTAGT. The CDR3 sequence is CASSEQPNTGELFF. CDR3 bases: TGTGCCAGCAGTGAACAGCCGAACACCGGGGAGCTGTTTTTT.

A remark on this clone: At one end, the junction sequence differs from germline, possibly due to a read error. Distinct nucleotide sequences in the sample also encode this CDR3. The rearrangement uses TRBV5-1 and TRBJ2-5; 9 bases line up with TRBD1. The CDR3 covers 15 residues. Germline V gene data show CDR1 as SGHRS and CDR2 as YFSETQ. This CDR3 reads CASSPDRGGQETQYF. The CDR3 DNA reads TGCGCCAGCAGCCCAGACAGGGGGGGGCAAGAGACCCAATACTTC. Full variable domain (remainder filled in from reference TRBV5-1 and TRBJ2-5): KAGVTQTPRYLIKTRGQQVTLSCSPISGHRSVSWYQQTPGQGLQFLFEYFSETQRNKGNFPGRFSGRQFSNSRSEMNVSTLELGDSALYLCASSPDRGGQETQYFGPGTRLLVL.

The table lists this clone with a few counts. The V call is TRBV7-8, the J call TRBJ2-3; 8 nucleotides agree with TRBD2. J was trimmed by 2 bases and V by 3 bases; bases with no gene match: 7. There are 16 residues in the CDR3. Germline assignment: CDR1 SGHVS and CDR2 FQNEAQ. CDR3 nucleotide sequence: TGTGCCAGCAGCTTTGGGGCGGGGGGTTTCACAGATACGCAGTATTTT. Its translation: CASSFGAGGFTDTQYF.

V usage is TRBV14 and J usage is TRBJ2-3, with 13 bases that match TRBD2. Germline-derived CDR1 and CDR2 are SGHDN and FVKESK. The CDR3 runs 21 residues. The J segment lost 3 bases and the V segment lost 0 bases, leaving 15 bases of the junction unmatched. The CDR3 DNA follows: TGTGCCAGCAGCCAAGAAGGATTACTAGCGGGGGGGCCGTGGAGAACAGATACGCAGTATTTT. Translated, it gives CASSQEGLLAGGPWRTDTQYF.

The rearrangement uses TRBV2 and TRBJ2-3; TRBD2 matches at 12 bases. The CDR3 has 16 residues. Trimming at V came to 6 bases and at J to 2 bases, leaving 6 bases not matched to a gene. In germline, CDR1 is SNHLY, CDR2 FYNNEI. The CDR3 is CASSKGLAGSTDTQYF. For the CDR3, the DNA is TGTGCCAGCAGCAAGGGACTAGCGGGTTCCACAGATACGCAGTATTTT.

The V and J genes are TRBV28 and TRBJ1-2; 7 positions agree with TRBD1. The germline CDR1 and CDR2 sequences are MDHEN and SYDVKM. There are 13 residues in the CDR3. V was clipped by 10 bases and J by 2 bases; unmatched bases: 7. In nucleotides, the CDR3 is TGTGCCATCAGACAGGGCCCCAACTATGGCTACACCTTC. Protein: CAIRQGPNYGYTF.

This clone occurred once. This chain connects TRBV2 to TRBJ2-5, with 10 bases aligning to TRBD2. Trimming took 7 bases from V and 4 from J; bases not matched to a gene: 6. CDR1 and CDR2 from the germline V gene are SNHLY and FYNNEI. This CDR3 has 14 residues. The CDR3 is CASNPSGGGETQYF. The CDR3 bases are TGTGCCAGCAATCCTAGCGGGGGTGGAGAGACCCAGTACTTC.

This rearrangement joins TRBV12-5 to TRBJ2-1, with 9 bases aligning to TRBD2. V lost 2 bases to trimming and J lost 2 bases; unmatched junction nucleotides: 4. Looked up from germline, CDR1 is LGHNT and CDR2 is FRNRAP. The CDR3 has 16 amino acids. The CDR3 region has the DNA TGTGCTAGTGGTTTGTTGTCTAGCGGGGCCTACAATGAGCAGTTCTTC. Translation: CASGLLSSGAYNEQFF.

The CDR3 DNA reads as TGTGCCAGCAGCTTTGGACAGGCCTACGAGCAGTACTTC. Its protein is CASSFGQAYEQYF. The chain uses TRBV7-8 and TRBJ2-7; 7 bases agree with TRBD1. Looked up from germline, CDR1 is SGHVS and CDR2 is FQNEAQ. J was trimmed by 2 bases and V by 3 bases; bases with no gene match: 1. The CDR3 runs to 13 residues.

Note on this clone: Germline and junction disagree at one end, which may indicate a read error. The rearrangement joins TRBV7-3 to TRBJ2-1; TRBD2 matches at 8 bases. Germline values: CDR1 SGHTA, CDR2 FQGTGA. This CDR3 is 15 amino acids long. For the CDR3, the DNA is TGTGCCGGCAGGCCCGGCGGGGGGACGAACAATGAGCAGTTCTTC. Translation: CAGRPGGGTNNEQFF.

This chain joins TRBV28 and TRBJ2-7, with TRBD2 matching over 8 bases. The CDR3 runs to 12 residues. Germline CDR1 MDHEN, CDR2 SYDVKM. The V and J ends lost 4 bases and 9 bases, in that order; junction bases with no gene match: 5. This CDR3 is CASSSAGGWQYF. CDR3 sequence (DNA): TGTGCCAGCAGTTCTGCGGGGGGCTGGCAGTACTTC.

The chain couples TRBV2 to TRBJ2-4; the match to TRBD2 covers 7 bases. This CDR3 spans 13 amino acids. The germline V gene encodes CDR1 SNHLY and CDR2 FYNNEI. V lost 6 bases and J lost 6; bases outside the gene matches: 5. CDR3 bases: TGTGCCAGCAGGCTAGCGGAAATAAACATTCAGTACTTC. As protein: CASRLAEINIQYF.

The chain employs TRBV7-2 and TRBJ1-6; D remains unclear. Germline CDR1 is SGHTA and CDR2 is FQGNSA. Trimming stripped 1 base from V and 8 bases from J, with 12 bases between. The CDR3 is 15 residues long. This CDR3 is CASSLEFGADSPLHF. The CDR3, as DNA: TGTGCCAGCAGCTTAGAATTTGGTGCAGATTCACCCCTCCACTTT.

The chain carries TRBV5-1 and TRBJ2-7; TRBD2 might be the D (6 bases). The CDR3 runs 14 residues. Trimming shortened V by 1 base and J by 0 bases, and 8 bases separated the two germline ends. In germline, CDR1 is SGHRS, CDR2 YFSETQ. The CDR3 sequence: CASSLYGSSYEQYF. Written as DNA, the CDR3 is TGCGCCAGCAGCTTGTACGGGAGCTCCTACGAGCAGTACTTC.

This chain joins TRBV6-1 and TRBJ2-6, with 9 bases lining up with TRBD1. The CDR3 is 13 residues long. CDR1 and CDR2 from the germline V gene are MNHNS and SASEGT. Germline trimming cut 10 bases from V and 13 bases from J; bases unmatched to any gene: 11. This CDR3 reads CATHLDRGLVLTF. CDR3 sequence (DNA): TGTGCCACCCATCTGGACAGGGGATTAGTCCTGACTTTC.

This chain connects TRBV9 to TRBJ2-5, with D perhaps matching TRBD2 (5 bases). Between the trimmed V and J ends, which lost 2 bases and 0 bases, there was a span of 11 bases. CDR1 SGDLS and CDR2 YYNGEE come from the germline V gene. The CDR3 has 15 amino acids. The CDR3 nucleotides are TGTGCCAGCAGCGTTGCGGACTGGTACCAAGAGACCCAGTACTTC. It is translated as CASSVADWYQETQYF.

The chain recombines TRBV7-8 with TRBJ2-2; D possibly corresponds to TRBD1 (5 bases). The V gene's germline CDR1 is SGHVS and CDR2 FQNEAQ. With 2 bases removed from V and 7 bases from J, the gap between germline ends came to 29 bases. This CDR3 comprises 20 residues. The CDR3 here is CASSLSVARATSLYSGELFF. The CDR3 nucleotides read TGTGCCAGCAGCTTATCTGTTGCCAGGGCCACTTCCTTATACAGCGGGGAGCTGTTTTTT.

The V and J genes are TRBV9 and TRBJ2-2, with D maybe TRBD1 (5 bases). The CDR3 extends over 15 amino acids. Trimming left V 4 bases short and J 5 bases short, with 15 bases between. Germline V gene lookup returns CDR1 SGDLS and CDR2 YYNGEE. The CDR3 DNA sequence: TGTGCCAGCAGCATAGGCTTTGGGGCTACCGGGGAGCTGTTTTTT. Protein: CASSIGFGATGELFF.

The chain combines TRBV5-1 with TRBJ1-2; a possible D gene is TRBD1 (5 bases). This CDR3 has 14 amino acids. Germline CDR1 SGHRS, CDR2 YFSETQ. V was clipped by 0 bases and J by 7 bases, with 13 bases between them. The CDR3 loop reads CASSLEGVRAGYTF. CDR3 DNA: TGCGCCAGCAGCTTGGAAGGGGTACGGGCTGGCTACACCTTC.

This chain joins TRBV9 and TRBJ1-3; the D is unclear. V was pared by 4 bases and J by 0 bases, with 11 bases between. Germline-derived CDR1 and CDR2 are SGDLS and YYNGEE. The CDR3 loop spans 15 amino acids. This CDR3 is CASSPGGNSGNTIYF. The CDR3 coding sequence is TGTGCCAGCAGCCCAGGAGGGAACTCTGGAAACACCATATATTTT.

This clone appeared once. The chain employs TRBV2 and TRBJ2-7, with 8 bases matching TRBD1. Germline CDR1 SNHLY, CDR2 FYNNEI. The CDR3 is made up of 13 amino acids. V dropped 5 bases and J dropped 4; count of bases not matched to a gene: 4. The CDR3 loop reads CASSWTGLYEQYF. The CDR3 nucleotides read TGTGCCAGCAGTTGGACAGGGTTATACGAGCAGTACTTC. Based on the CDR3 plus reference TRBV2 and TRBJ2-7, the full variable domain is EPEVTQTPSHQVTQMGQEVILRCVPISNHLYFYWYRQILGQKVEFLVSFYNNEISEKSEIFDDQFSVERPDGSNFTLKIRSTKLEDSAMYFCASSWTGLYEQYFGPGTRLTVT.

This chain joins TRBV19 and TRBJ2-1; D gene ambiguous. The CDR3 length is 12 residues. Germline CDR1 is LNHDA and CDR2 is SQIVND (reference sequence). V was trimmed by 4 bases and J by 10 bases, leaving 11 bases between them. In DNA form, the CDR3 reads TGTGCCAGTAGTAGCACGACACCAGAGCAGTTCTTC. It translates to CASSSTTPEQFF.

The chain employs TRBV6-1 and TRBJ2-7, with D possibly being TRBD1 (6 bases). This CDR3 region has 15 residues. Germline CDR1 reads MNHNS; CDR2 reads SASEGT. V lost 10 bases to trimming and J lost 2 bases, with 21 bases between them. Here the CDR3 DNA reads TGTGCCACCTTCTCCCCTGGCAGGGGCCCCTACGAGCAGTACTTC. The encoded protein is CATFSPGRGPYEQYF.